The sequence of this TCR beta chain was determined in a study of T cell changes during pregnancy in multiple sclerosis. In this sample, this clone turned up once. Sequencing was performed with immunoSEQ multiplex PCR; in TCRdb, only in-frame clones are kept and a portion is missing. The sample yields about 46,000 clones, under 95% seen once. This receptor was taken from a female donor with multiple sclerosis, enrolled in a pregnancy study. Here the sequenced sample was CD8+ T cells from peripheral blood mononuclear cells, taken in the second trimester of pregnancy.

CDR3 loop: CASRMTSGGTGDEQFF. The CDR3 DNA reads as TGTGCCAGCAGGATGACTAGCGGGGGCACGGGGGATGAGCAGTTCTTC. The chain employs TRBV2 and TRBJ2-1; 12 bases are a match to TRBD2. The V gene's germline CDR1 is SNHLY and CDR2 FYNNEI. Losses at the gene ends were 6 bases for V and 8 bases for J; bases not matched to a gene: 11. The CDR3 contains 16 residues.